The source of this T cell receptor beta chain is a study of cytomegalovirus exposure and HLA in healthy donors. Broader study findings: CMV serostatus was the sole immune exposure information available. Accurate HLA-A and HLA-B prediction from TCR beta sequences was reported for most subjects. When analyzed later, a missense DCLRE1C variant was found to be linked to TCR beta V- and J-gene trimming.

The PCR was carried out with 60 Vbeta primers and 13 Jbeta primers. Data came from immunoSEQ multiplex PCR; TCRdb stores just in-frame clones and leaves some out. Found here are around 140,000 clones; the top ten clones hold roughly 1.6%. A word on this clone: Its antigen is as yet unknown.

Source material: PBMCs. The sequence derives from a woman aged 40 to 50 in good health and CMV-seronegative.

DNA for the CDR3: TGTGCCAGCAGTTACTCGAGGGGGATCACTGAAGCTTTCTTT. Translation gives CASSYSRGITEAFF. V and J are TRBV6-5 and TRBJ1-1, with a tentative D call TRBD1 (6 bases). CDR1 is MNHEY, CDR2 SVGAGI, per germline. The CDR3 runs 14 residues. V was trimmed by 0 bases and J by 4 bases, leaving 9 bases between them.